These T cell receptor beta chains were read from a single sample in a study of blood T cell repertoires in COVID-19. The table came from immunoSEQ multiplex PCR; TCRdb's copy has only in-frame clones and leaves some out. The table records more than 10,000 clones, just over 90% of them present only once. Sequencing was done on a sample of peripheral blood. The receptors stem from a human donor in a cohort sampled during active COVID-19. CDR3s include the opening cysteine and the closing phenylalanine or tryptophan. Fields, in order: D gene, J gene, V gene, clone size, CDR3 length, CDR3 DNA, CDR3 protein. D genes are given only for firm matches. Clone size, where shown, is once, few, many, or a class for clones that have expanded.

d_call: -; j_call: TRBJ1-6; v_call: TRBV2; clone_size: few; cdr3_length: 15; cdr3_nt: TGTGCCAGCAGTGAATACCGGGGGGGCAATTCACCCCTCCACTTT; cdr3_aa: CASSEYRGGNSPLHF
d_call: TRBD2; j_call: TRBJ2-1; v_call: TRBV28; clone_size: once; cdr3_length: 14; cdr3_nt: TGTGCCAGCAGTTCAGCGGGAGGGCTCAATGAGCAGTTCTTC; cdr3_aa: CASSSAGGLNEQFF
d_call: -; j_call: TRBJ1-1; v_call: TRBV5-1; clone_size: -; cdr3_length: 15; cdr3_nt: TGCGCCAGCAGCTTGGGTCTGGAGACGAACACTGAAGCTTTCTTT; cdr3_aa: CASSLGLETNTEAFF
d_call: TRBD1; j_call: TRBJ2-1; v_call: TRBV9; clone_size: -; cdr3_length: 15; cdr3_nt: TGTGCCAGCAGCGCTAGGGACAGATCGGGGAATGAGCAGTTCTTC; cdr3_aa: CASSARDRSGNEQFF
d_call: -; j_call: TRBJ2-2; v_call: TRBV21-1; clone_size: -; cdr3_length: 18; cdr3_nt: TGTGCCAGCAGCCCACATCGAGCCGGGACAGTGTATAGCGGGGAGCTGTTTTTT; cdr3_aa: CASSPHRAGTVYSGELFF
d_call: -; j_call: TRBJ1-6; v_call: TRBV19; clone_size: -; cdr3_length: 17; cdr3_nt: TGTGCCAGTAGTCCATCAGGGTGGAGCACCTATAATTCACCCCTCCACTTT; cdr3_aa: CASSPSGWSTYNSPLHF
d_call: -; j_call: TRBJ2-3; v_call: TRBV5-1; clone_size: -; cdr3_length: 13; cdr3_nt: TGCGCCAGCAGCCAAACAGGGACCCGTACGCAGTATTTT; cdr3_aa: CASSQTGTRTQYF
d_call: -; j_call: TRBJ2-5; v_call: TRBV14; clone_size: -; cdr3_length: 14; cdr3_nt: TGTGCCAGCAGCCAAACAGTATTCCAAGAGACCCAGTACTTC; cdr3_aa: CASSQTVFQETQYF
d_call: TRBD2; j_call: TRBJ2-7; v_call: TRBV7-8; clone_size: once; cdr3_length: 16; cdr3_nt: TGTGCCAGCAGCTTCGGACTAGCGGGGGTTAACTACGAGCAGTACTTC; cdr3_aa: CASSFGLAGVNYEQYF
d_call: TRBD2; j_call: TRBJ2-1; v_call: TRBV6-6; clone_size: -; cdr3_length: 15; cdr3_nt: TGTGCCAGCAGTCCCCCGGGACTAGGAGACAATGAGCAGTTCTTC; cdr3_aa: CASSPPGLGDNEQFF
d_call: TRBD2; j_call: TRBJ2-7; v_call: TRBV3-1/TRBV3-2; clone_size: -; cdr3_length: 14; cdr3_nt: TGTGCCAGCAGCCAAGGGACTAGCGGTTACGAGCAGTACTTC; cdr3_aa: CASSQGTSGYEQYF
d_call: TRBD1; j_call: TRBJ2-2; v_call: TRBV28; clone_size: -; cdr3_length: 18; cdr3_nt: TGTGCCAGCAGCCCGATATGGGGGACAGGGCTGAACACCGGGGAGCTGTTTTTT; cdr3_aa: CASSPIWGTGLNTGELFF
d_call: -; j_call: TRBJ1-6; v_call: TRBV29-1; clone_size: once; cdr3_length: 13; cdr3_nt: TGCAGCGTTGGTTTTGAGTATAATTCACCCCTCCACTTT; cdr3_aa: CSVGFEYNSPLHF
d_call: TRBD1; j_call: TRBJ2-6; v_call: TRBV27; clone_size: -; cdr3_length: 17; cdr3_nt: TGTGCCAGCACCCCGGGACAGGGGGCCCGTGGGGCCAACGTCCTGACTTTC; cdr3_aa: CASTPGQGARGANVLTF
d_call: TRBD1; j_call: TRBJ2-5; v_call: TRBV6-5; clone_size: -; cdr3_length: 15; cdr3_nt: TGTGCCAGCAGCCAACGACAGGGGGCTGGGGAGACCCAGTACTTC; cdr3_aa: CASSQRQGAGETQYF
d_call: -; j_call: TRBJ1-2; v_call: TRBV2; clone_size: -; cdr3_length: 14; cdr3_nt: TGTGCCAGCAGTGAAATCCAGGGCTTCTATGGCTACACCTTC; cdr3_aa: CASSEIQGFYGYTF
d_call: TRBD1; j_call: TRBJ2-3; v_call: TRBV24-1; clone_size: -; cdr3_length: 14; cdr3_nt: TGTGCCACCAGTGGACAGGGGGCCTCGGATACGCAGTATTTT; cdr3_aa: CATSGQGASDTQYF
d_call: TRBD1; j_call: TRBJ2-7; v_call: TRBV6-2/TRBV6-3; clone_size: -; cdr3_length: 14; cdr3_nt: TGTGCCAGCAGCTCCACGGACAGGTACTACGAGCAGTACTTC; cdr3_aa: CASSSTDRYYEQYF
d_call: -; j_call: TRBJ2-7; v_call: TRBV10-3; clone_size: -; cdr3_length: 14; cdr3_nt: TGTGCCATCAGTCCGGGACTCGATCGAGGGGAGCAGTACTTC; cdr3_aa: CAISPGLDRGEQYF
d_call: TRBD1; j_call: TRBJ1-6; v_call: TRBV3-1/TRBV3-2; clone_size: once; cdr3_length: 14; cdr3_nt: TGTGCCAGCAGCCCAGGGGGCGCTGGGTCACCCCTCCACTTT; cdr3_aa: CASSPGGAGSPLHF
d_call: TRBD1; j_call: TRBJ1-6; v_call: TRBV27; clone_size: -; cdr3_length: 14; cdr3_nt: TGTGCCAGCAGTTGGGGACAGGCGAATTCACCCCTCCACTTT; cdr3_aa: CASSWGQANSPLHF
d_call: -; j_call: TRBJ1-5; v_call: TRBV18; clone_size: -; cdr3_length: 19; cdr3_nt: TGTGCCAGCTCACCATCGGCTCAGGGTTTCTCCCTCGGCAATCAGCCCCAGCATTTT; cdr3_aa: CASSPSAQGFSLGNQPQHF
d_call: TRBD2; j_call: TRBJ2-1; v_call: TRBV9; clone_size: -; cdr3_length: 15; cdr3_nt: TGTGCCAGCAGCGTAGCGGGGGGGTGGTCGAATGAGCAGTTCTTC; cdr3_aa: CASSVAGGWSNEQFF
d_call: -; j_call: TRBJ2-2; v_call: TRBV25-1; clone_size: -; cdr3_length: 14; cdr3_nt: TGTGCCAGCAGCCCTAGGAGGGTGGACGGGGAGCTGTTTTTT; cdr3_aa: CASSPRRVDGELFF
d_call: TRBD1; j_call: TRBJ1-6; v_call: TRBV7-6; clone_size: -; cdr3_length: 15; cdr3_nt: TGTGCCAGCAGCCCCATAACAGGGGCGGATTCACCCCTCCACTTT; cdr3_aa: CASSPITGADSPLHF
d_call: -; j_call: TRBJ2-1; v_call: TRBV28; clone_size: once; cdr3_length: 14; cdr3_nt: TGTGCCAGCAGTGGGGCAGGCGGCGCCAATGAGCAGTTCTTC; cdr3_aa: CASSGAGGANEQFF
d_call: TRBD2; j_call: TRBJ2-1; v_call: TRBV6-4; clone_size: few; cdr3_length: 15; cdr3_nt: TGTGCCAGCAGTGAGGGCGGGAGGCAGAATAATGAGCAGTTCTTC; cdr3_aa: CASSEGGRQNNEQFF
d_call: -; j_call: TRBJ2-7; v_call: TRBV28; clone_size: -; cdr3_length: 14; cdr3_nt: TGTGCCAGCCGGGAGGGGGCGGTGGCCTACGAGCAGTACTTC; cdr3_aa: CASREGAVAYEQYF
d_call: TRBD1; j_call: TRBJ2-5; v_call: TRBV5-6; clone_size: -; cdr3_length: 12; cdr3_nt: TGTGCCAGCAGCTTGGAGGGACAGGGAAAGTACTTC; cdr3_aa: CASSLEGQGKYF
d_call: -; j_call: TRBJ2-1; v_call: TRBV3-1/TRBV3-2; clone_size: -; cdr3_length: 13; cdr3_nt: TGTGCCAGCAGCTTTAGCACTCACAATGAGCAGTTCTTC; cdr3_aa: CASSFSTHNEQFF
d_call: -; j_call: TRBJ1-6; v_call: TRBV19; clone_size: once; cdr3_length: 15; cdr3_nt: TGTGCCAGTAGTCCACGCCCGGGACACCCTTCACCCCTCCACTTT; cdr3_aa: CASSPRPGHPSPLHF
d_call: TRBD1; j_call: TRBJ2-7; v_call: TRBV9; clone_size: -; cdr3_length: 14; cdr3_nt: TGTGCCAGCAGCCAGGGACAGGGGTCCTACGAGCAGTACTTC; cdr3_aa: CASSQGQGSYEQYF
d_call: -; j_call: TRBJ1-5; v_call: TRBV28; clone_size: few; cdr3_length: 16; cdr3_nt: TGTGCCAGCACGGGACAAGGATTATATAGCAATCAGCCCCAGCATTTT; cdr3_aa: CASTGQGLYSNQPQHF
d_call: -; j_call: TRBJ1-3; v_call: TRBV19; clone_size: -; cdr3_length: 14; cdr3_nt: TGTGCCAGTAGTATAACGGGGACTGGAAACACCATATATTTT; cdr3_aa: CASSITGTGNTIYF
d_call: TRBD1; j_call: TRBJ2-7; v_call: TRBV6-5; clone_size: -; cdr3_length: 13; cdr3_nt: TGTGCCAGCGGGGGGACAGGGCCCTACGAGCAGTACTTC; cdr3_aa: CASGGTGPYEQYF
d_call: TRBD2; j_call: TRBJ2-1; v_call: TRBV27; clone_size: once; cdr3_length: 15; cdr3_nt: TGTGCCAGCAGTCTCGGGACTAGCGGGACCAATGAGCAGTTCTTC; cdr3_aa: CASSLGTSGTNEQFF
d_call: -; j_call: TRBJ2-5; v_call: TRBV2; clone_size: -; cdr3_length: 15; cdr3_nt: TGTGCCAGCAGTGAATGGGCCCCGCCTCAAGAGACCCAGTACTTC; cdr3_aa: CASSEWAPPQETQYF
d_call: TRBD1; j_call: TRBJ2-3; v_call: TRBV18; clone_size: -; cdr3_length: 15; cdr3_nt: TGTGCCAGCTCACCATACTCCGGGACAGCCGATACGCAGTATTTT; cdr3_aa: CASSPYSGTADTQYF
d_call: TRBD2; j_call: TRBJ2-3; v_call: TRBV4-3; clone_size: -; cdr3_length: 15; cdr3_nt: TGCGCCAGCAGCATAGCGGGGGGGAGCACAGATACGCAGTATTTT; cdr3_aa: CASSIAGGSTDTQYF
d_call: -; j_call: TRBJ1-1; v_call: TRBV4-1; clone_size: -; cdr3_length: 16; cdr3_nt: TGCGCCAGCAGCCAAGATCAGACAGACCAGAACACTGAAGCTTTCTTT; cdr3_aa: CASSQDQTDQNTEAFF
d_call: -; j_call: TRBJ1-1; v_call: TRBV5-1; clone_size: -; cdr3_length: 12; cdr3_nt: TGCGCCAGCAGCTTGGGGGCAGAGGGAGCTTTCTTT; cdr3_aa: CASSLGAEGAFF
d_call: TRBD1; j_call: TRBJ2-2; v_call: TRBV5-1; clone_size: -; cdr3_length: 19; cdr3_nt: TGCGCCAGCAGCTTGGCCCCGTTTGGGACAGGAACGGGCACAGGGGAGCTGTTTTTT; cdr3_aa: CASSLAPFGTGTGTGELFF
d_call: -; j_call: TRBJ1-1; v_call: TRBV6-5; clone_size: -; cdr3_length: 14; cdr3_nt: TGTGCCAGCAGTACTCCAGGAAGGAACACTGAAGCTTTCTTT; cdr3_aa: CASSTPGRNTEAFF
d_call: TRBD1; j_call: TRBJ2-7; v_call: TRBV30; clone_size: -; cdr3_length: 13; cdr3_nt: TGTGCCTGGGCAGGGGGTATGAGGAACGAGCAGTACTTC; cdr3_aa: CAWAGGMRNEQYF
d_call: TRBD1; j_call: TRBJ2-3; v_call: TRBV6-2/TRBV6-3; clone_size: -; cdr3_length: 15; cdr3_nt: TGTGCCAGCAGTTCCGGACAGGGCGCCACAGATACGCAGTATTTT; cdr3_aa: CASSSGQGATDTQYF
d_call: -; j_call: TRBJ2-3; v_call: TRBV27; clone_size: -; cdr3_length: 16; cdr3_nt: TGTGCCAGCAGTTTTTCACTACAGGGAGGCACAGATACGCAGTATTTT; cdr3_aa: CASSFSLQGGTDTQYF
d_call: -; j_call: TRBJ1-5; v_call: TRBV19; clone_size: -; cdr3_length: 17; cdr3_nt: TGTGCCAGTAGTTTGGGGACATCAACGTATAGCAATCAGCCCCAGCATTTT; cdr3_aa: CASSLGTSTYSNQPQHF
d_call: -; j_call: TRBJ2-1; v_call: TRBV9; clone_size: once; cdr3_length: 17; cdr3_nt: TGTGCCAGCAGCGTAGGGGGGGACTCCTTGGACTACAATGAGCAGTTCTTC; cdr3_aa: CASSVGGDSLDYNEQFF
d_call: -; j_call: TRBJ1-2; v_call: TRBV5-1; clone_size: -; cdr3_length: 14; cdr3_nt: TGCGCCAGCAGCTTGTCAGGGGTTGGGTATGGCTACACCTTC; cdr3_aa: CASSLSGVGYGYTF
d_call: -; j_call: TRBJ2-5; v_call: TRBV11-3; clone_size: -; cdr3_length: 13; cdr3_nt: TGTGCCAGCAGCCGGGTAGCTTGGGAGACCCAGTACTTC; cdr3_aa: CASSRVAWETQYF
d_call: -; j_call: TRBJ1-2; v_call: TRBV7-9; clone_size: -; cdr3_length: 14; cdr3_nt: TGTGCCAGCAGCTCCCGGGACACGGGCTATGGCTACACCTTC; cdr3_aa: CASSSRDTGYGYTF
d_call: -; j_call: TRBJ2-5; v_call: TRBV5-1; clone_size: -; cdr3_length: 15; cdr3_nt: TGCGCCAGCAGCTTGACCGTGGCAGACCAAGAGACCCAGTACTTC; cdr3_aa: CASSLTVADQETQYF
d_call: -; j_call: TRBJ1-5; v_call: TRBV4-1; clone_size: -; cdr3_length: 16; cdr3_nt: TGCGCCAGCAGCCAAACAAAACAGGGAAGTAATCAGCCCCAGCATTTT; cdr3_aa: CASSQTKQGSNQPQHF
d_call: TRBD2; j_call: TRBJ2-3; v_call: TRBV3-1/TRBV3-2; clone_size: once; cdr3_length: 16; cdr3_nt: TGTGCCAGCAGACCCTTAGCGGGGGGGCCTTCAGATACGCAGTATTTT; cdr3_aa: CASRPLAGGPSDTQYF
d_call: -; j_call: TRBJ2-7; v_call: TRBV7-9; clone_size: once; cdr3_length: 14; cdr3_nt: TGTGCCAGCAGCTTAGACGGAGGGGCCTACGAGCAGTACTTC; cdr3_aa: CASSLDGGAYEQYF
d_call: -; j_call: TRBJ1-1; v_call: TRBV14; clone_size: -; cdr3_length: 14; cdr3_nt: TGTGCCAGCAGCCAAGCGTTTCGAGGAACTGAAGCTTTCTTT; cdr3_aa: CASSQAFRGTEAFF
d_call: -; j_call: TRBJ1-4; v_call: TRBV29-1; clone_size: -; cdr3_length: 12; cdr3_nt: TGCAGCGTTGTGGTTCCGGATGAAAAACTGTTTTTT; cdr3_aa: CSVVVPDEKLFF